Below, 15 T cell receptor beta chains from the same sample are listed, as sequenced in a study of T-cell memory formation after mild COVID-19. TCRdb re-analysed the 5' RACE reads in MiXCR, keeping a single row per CDR3 protein. The sample carries around 130,000 distinct CDR3 sequences, approximately 16% recorded once. Material: PBMCs or a T cell subset sorted from them (not recorded which). The source of these receptors is an adult woman who had mild COVID-19 (a few samples of this study predate the infection). Cell type and time point are not known.

There are many counts of this clonotype. The chain has TRBV14 and TRBJ2-1; 11 nucleotides line up with TRBD2. Germline V gene sequence: CDR1 SGHDN, CDR2 FVKESK. Trimming cost V 0 bases and J 6 bases; bases outside gene matches: 4. CDR3 size: 16 residues. CDR3 DNA: TGTGCCAGCAGCCAAGATGGGCTAGCGGGAGGCAATGAGCAGTTCTTC. Translating gives CASSQDGLAGGNEQFF. The full variable domain, with the rest looked up from reference TRBV14 and TRBJ2-1, is EAGVTQFPSHSVIEKGQTVTLRCDPISGHDNLYWYRRVMGKEIKFLLHFVKESKQDESGMPNNRFLAERTGGTYSTLKVQPAELEDSGVYFCASSQDGLAGGNEQFFGPGTRLTVL.

This clonotype was picked up a small number of times. This chain joins TRBV7-3 and TRBJ2-3; 11 bases match TRBD2. Germline assignment: CDR1 SGHTA and CDR2 FQGTGA. With V trimmed by 5 bases and J by 7 bases, 5 bases remained unmatched. There are 14 residues in the CDR3. The CDR3 loop is CASSLGTSGNTQYF. CDR3 nucleotide sequence: TGTGCCAGCAGCCTAGGGACTAGCGGAAATACGCAGTATTTT.

The table lists this clonotype with a few counts. The chain has TRBV20-1 and TRBJ1-2, with TRBD1 matching over 7 bases. The CDR3 is made up of 14 amino acids. Germline V lookup: CDR1 DFQATT, CDR2 SNEGSKA (reference sequence). The V gene end was trimmed by 3 bases and the J gene end by 7 bases; junction bases not matched to a gene: 11. The CDR3 reads CSARLGQPDPGYTF. As DNA, the CDR3 is TGCAGTGCTAGGCTGGGACAGCCGGACCCTGGCTACACCTTC.

This clonotype showed up just a few times. The V call is TRBV2, the J call TRBJ2-1, with 8 nucleotides matching TRBD1. This CDR3 contains 16 residues. J gave up 2 bases and V 2 bases, and 5 bases lay outside the gene matches. The V gene's germline CDR1 is SNHLY and CDR2 FYNNEI. The CDR3 DNA reads as TGTGCCAGCAGTGAATTTAGGACAGGGCCCTACAATGAGCAGTTCTTC. Translating gives CASSEFRTGPYNEQFF.

The chain uses TRBV19 and TRBJ2-1, with 15 bases lining up with TRBD2. CDR3 length: 18 residues. Trimming cost V 5 bases and J 0 bases; bases outside gene matches: 5. Germline loops: CDR1 LNHDA, CDR2 SQIVND (reference sequence). The CDR3 reads CASSYGLAGGGSYNEQFF. The CDR3 region has the DNA TGTGCCAGTAGTTATGGACTAGCGGGGGGGGGCTCCTACAATGAGCAGTTCTTC.

The chain uses TRBV29-1 and TRBJ2-7; 11 bases match TRBD1. CDR1 is SQVTM and CDR2 is ANQGSEA in the germline V gene. The J segment lost 2 bases and the V segment lost 0 bases, leaving 3 bases of the junction unmatched. The CDR3 runs to 15 residues. The CDR3 reads CSVEDRGQGAYEQYF. CDR3 DNA: TGCAGCGTTGAAGATAGGGGACAGGGGGCCTACGAGCAGTACTTC.

The rearrangement links TRBV12-3 or TRBV12-4 to TRBJ1-4; D is undetermined. Deletions cut 8 bases from V and 0 bases from J, with 7 bases between. The CDR3 covers 13 residues. The chain's CDR3 is CASRDATNEKLFF. In DNA form, the CDR3 reads TGTGCCAGCCGAGATGCAACTAATGAAAAACTGTTTTTT.

This chain connects TRBV29-1 to TRBJ2-5; the D is unclear. Germline CDR1 SQVTM, CDR2 ANQGSEA. V lost 4 bases, J lost 5 bases, and 5 bases lay in between. The CDR3 spans 10 residues. CDR3 bases: TGCAGCGTTGGTCCGGAGACCCAGTACTTC. Translating it yields CSVGPETQYF.

The table lists this clonotype with many counts. The gene calls are TRBV5-1 and TRBJ2-1; D perhaps matches TRBD1 (6 bases). Trimming took off 4 bases at V and 4 bases at J, with 18 bases between the two ends. This CDR3 is built from 16 residues. Germline assignment: CDR1 SGHRS and CDR2 YFSETQ. The CDR3 nucleotides are TGCGCCAGCAGCCAGAAGAGTCTGACAGGATACAATGAGCAGTTCTTC. Its translation: CASSQKSLTGYNEQFF.

This clonotype was observed a handful of times. The genes are TRBV7-8 and TRBJ2-2; TRBD2 agrees at 7 bases. The germline CDR1 and CDR2 sequences are SGHVS and FQNEAQ. The CDR3 sequence is 16 residues long. The V segment lost 3 bases and the J segment 3 bases; nucleotides outside the gene matches: 7. The CDR3 DNA is TGTGCCAGCAGCTTGAGTGGAGCGGGATACACCGGGGAGCTGTTTTTT. It specifies CASSLSGAGYTGELFF.

The J gene is TRBJ1-3, the V gene TRBV20-1, with 9 nucleotides matching TRBD1. The CDR3 length is 13 residues. Germline V gene data show CDR1 as DFQATT and CDR2 as SNEGSKA (reference sequence). V trimming: 5 bases; J trimming: 4 bases; junction bases outside the gene matches: 3. The CDR3 protein is CSAEDRGGNTIYF. As DNA, the CDR3 is TGCAGTGCTGAGGACAGGGGAGGAAACACCATATATTTT.

The rearrangement uses TRBV20-1 and TRBJ2-1, with a weak D call TRBD2 (5 bases). The CDR3 totals 15 residues. The ends were cut back, 1 base at V and 4 bases at J, with 14 bases in the middle. Germline loops: CDR1 DFQATT, CDR2 SNEGSKA (reference sequence). The DNA for the CDR3 is TGCAGTGCTAGAGTTCTTACTAGTCCATACAATGAGCAGTTCTTC. It yields the protein CSARVLTSPYNEQFF.

The V and J genes are TRBV20-1 and TRBJ2-1; 8 positions match TRBD2. J was trimmed by 8 bases and V by 0 bases; bases with no gene match: 9. This CDR3 region has 15 residues. Germline loops: CDR1 DFQATT, CDR2 SNEGSKA (reference sequence). The CDR3 here is CSARDREGSVYEQFF. CDR3 sequence (DNA): TGCAGTGCTAGAGACCGGGAGGGTTCGGTTTATGAGCAGTTCTTC.

The table lists this clonotype with many counts. The rearrangement joins TRBV9 to TRBJ1-1; D is ambiguous. V was trimmed by 3 bases and J by 2 bases, leaving 5 bases between them. Germline CDR1 reads SGDLS; CDR2 reads YYNGEE. CDR3 size: 12 residues. The CDR3 loop is CASSGGNTEAFF. The CDR3 bases are TGTGCCAGCAGCGGGGGTAACACTGAAGCTTTCTTT.

This clonotype has only a few counts. The rearrangement joins TRBV13 to TRBJ2-5; tentatively, D is TRBD2 (6 bases). V gave up 2 bases and J gave up 11 bases, with 15 bases separating them. This CDR3 comprises 13 residues. Per germline, CDR1 PRHDT and CDR2 FYEKMQ (reference sequence). This CDR3 reads CASSLSTRDWQYF. As DNA, the CDR3 is TGTGCCAGCAGCTTAAGTACGAGGGACTGGCAGTACTTC.